This T cell receptor beta chain came from a study of identical twins. Points from the study as a whole: Cross-sectional statistics underpinned the conclusions; the same donors were not followed.

In TCRdb, the 5' RACE reads were re-called with MiXCR into one record per CDR3 protein. The table lists 400,000 to 650,000 distinct CDR3 sequences, 22% of them singletons, with around 0.9% in the top ten. With V trimmed by 7 bases and J by 3 bases, 7 bases remained unmatched. This CDR3 is 15 amino acids long. Per germline, CDR1 SNHLY and CDR2 FYNNEI. On this clonotype: Its antigen is unknown.

These same data were also listed under a study on T cells expressing NK-cell markers.

This receptor was taken from a young woman in good health. The V gene is TRBV2, the J gene TRBJ2-3, with 10 positions matching TRBD1. Sequenced input: CD4+ T cells sorted from blood. The CDR3 DNA reads as TGTGCCAGCACCCGGGACAGGGGAGCGACAGATACGCAGTATTTT. Translation: CASTRDRGATDTQYF.